This T cell receptor beta chain was recovered during a study of blood T cell repertoires in COVID-19. Clones were read by immunoSEQ multiplex PCR, and TCRdb kept only the in-frame ones, dropping some. In the table there are 68,000 or so clones, approximately 80% of which are singletons. CDR1 is SGHRS and CDR2 is YFSETQ in the germline V gene. V was pared by 0 bases and J by 3 bases, with 9 bases between. The CDR3 runs to 14 residues. This TCR was sampled from a human donor in a cohort sampled during active COVID-19. The chain uses TRBV5-1 and TRBJ1-1; TRBD1 might be the D (5 bases). The sequencing input was peripheral blood. The CDR3 region is CASSLAGGDTEAFF. CDR3 nucleotide sequence: TGCGCCAGCAGCTTGGCCGGGGGTGACACTGAAGCTTTCTTT.